The 23 T cell receptor beta chains below all came from one sample that was sequenced in a study of T-cell memory formation after mild COVID-19. TCRdb reprocessed the 5' RACE reads with MiXCR, giving one entry per CDR3 protein. The repertoire holds roughly 250,000 distinct CDR3 sequences, about a sixth seen once, with 3% to 4.5% in the top ten. The sequenced sample consisted of PBMCs or a T cell subset sorted from them (not recorded which). The receptors shown here come from a man younger than 35 who had mild COVID-19 (a few samples of this study predate the infection). Cell type and time point are not known.

Only a few counts were recorded for this clonotype. The gene calls are TRBV24-1 and TRBJ2-3; 8 nucleotides agree with TRBD2. The CDR3 loop spans 18 amino acids. The ends lost 9 bases at V and 0 bases at J; junction bases unmatched: 16. Germline V CDR1 and CDR2: KGHDR, SFDVKD. The CDR3 loop is CATHRPDTSGQSTDTQYF. CDR3 nucleotides: TGTGCCACCCACCGCCCGGACACTAGCGGTCAAAGCACAGATACGCAGTATTTT.

This clonotype was seen ten or more times. The chain is built from TRBV5-1 and TRBJ1-4; D ambiguous. V was trimmed by 0 bases and J by 3 bases, leaving 9 bases between them. Germline V gene data show CDR1 as SGHRS and CDR2 as YFSETQ. This CDR3 contains 15 residues. CDR3: CASSLVSESNEKLFF. The CDR3, as DNA: TGCGCCAGCAGCTTGGTCTCTGAGTCTAATGAAAAACTGTTTTTT.

The chain employs TRBV4-3 and TRBJ2-1; TRBD2 matches at 11 bases. CDR3 length: 16 residues. V shed 1 base and J 10 bases; nucleotides not matched to a gene: 9. Germline V CDR1 and CDR2: LGHNA, YSLEER. The CDR3 bases are TGCGCCAGCAGCCAAGTCCTAGCGGGGGGAACGGAGGAGCAGTTCTTC. It encodes CASSQVLAGGTEEQFF.

In its sample, this clonotype was seen a few times. This sequence joins TRBV2 and TRBJ2-7; no definite D call. Germline values: CDR1 SNHLY, CDR2 FYNNEI. V lost 4 bases and J lost 5, with 15 bases in between. The CDR3 loop spans 14 amino acids. Here the CDR3 DNA reads TGTGCCAGCAGTGTGGGTACGCCGACCCACGAGCAGTACGTC. Protein: CASSVGTPTHEQYV.

This clonotype has only a few counts. V usage is TRBV7-2 and J usage is TRBJ2-5, with 7 positions matching TRBD2. Germline V CDR1 and CDR2: SGHTA, FQGNSA. Trimming removed 6 bases from V and 1 base from J; junction bases left unmatched: 5. The CDR3 contains 14 residues. In DNA form, the CDR3 reads TGTGCCAGCAGTTTTAGCGGGTCCCAAGAGACCCAGTACTTC. Amino acids: CASSFSGSQETQYF.

The genes are TRBV5-1 and TRBJ1-6, with D maybe TRBD1 (6 bases). V shed 7 bases and J shed 8 bases, with 13 bases lying between them. The V gene's germline CDR1 is SGHRS and CDR2 YFSETQ. The CDR3 length is 13 residues. CDR3 loop: CASSGAGDSPLHF. CDR3 DNA: TGCGCCAGCTCCGGGGCAGGGGATTCACCCCTCCACTTT.

This clonotype was observed a handful of times. The genes are TRBV5-6 and TRBJ2-5; TRBD1 might be the D (5 bases). The CDR3 length is 13 residues. Between the trimmed V and J ends, which lost 9 bases and 0 bases, there was a span of 12 bases. CDR1 is SGHDT, CDR2 YYEEEE, per germline. Here the CDR3 DNA reads TGTGCCACAGGGAAGGAGTACCAAGAGACCCAGTACTTC. It translates to CATGKEYQETQYF.

This clonotype was found many times. This chain joins TRBV12-3 or TRBV12-4 and TRBJ2-7; TRBD2 agrees at 9 bases. The CDR3 runs to 15 residues. Losses at the gene ends were 7 bases for V and 2 bases for J; bases not matched to a gene: 9. The CDR3 DNA follows: TGTGCCAGCACCCCCATGCTAGCGGGGCCCTACGAGCAGTACTTC. Protein product: CASTPMLAGPYEQYF.

This clonotype was observed at least ten times. The rearrangement uses TRBV5-1 and TRBJ1-5; D is uncertain. The length of the CDR3 is 14 residues. Germline-derived CDR1 and CDR2 are SGHRS and YFSETQ. The germline V and J ends were trimmed by 2 bases and 7 bases, with 13 bases remaining between them. The CDR3 DNA reads TGCGCCAGCAGCTTCTCGGCAGGAGAGCAGCCCCAGCATTTT. It encodes CASSFSAGEQPQHF.

The genes are TRBV20-1 and TRBJ2-5; perhaps D is TRBD1 or TRBD2 (5 bases each). The CDR3 extends over 13 amino acids. V dropped 5 bases and J dropped 5 bases, with 15 bases sitting between them. Germline CDR1 and CDR2: DFQATT and SNEGSKA (reference sequence). CDR3 in amino acids: CSAGSTRGETQYF. The CDR3 coding sequence is TGCAGTGCTGGATCCACTAGGGGTGAGACCCAGTACTTC.

The V call is TRBV3-1, the J call TRBJ2-1; TRBD2 aligns across 15 bases. The V gene's germline CDR1 is LGHDT and CDR2 YNNKEL (reference sequence). The CDR3 extends over 20 amino acids. Trimming cost V 0 bases and J 6 bases; bases outside gene matches: 12. The CDR3 is CASSQDWGLAGGRGPNEQFF. The DNA of the CDR3 is TGTGCCAGCAGCCAAGACTGGGGACTAGCGGGGGGTCGTGGTCCCAATGAGCAGTTCTTC.

This clonotype came up a few times. The chain employs TRBV3-1 and TRBJ1-5; D is unclear. Between the trimmed V and J ends, which lost 4 bases and 9 bases, there was a span of 13 bases. The CDR3 has 13 residues. The germline V gene has CDR1 LGHDT and CDR2 YNNKEL (reference sequence). The DNA of the CDR3 is TGTGCCAGCAGCCTCCGAGCTTCTCTGCCCCAGCATTTT. This codes for CASSLRASLPQHF.

In this sample, this clonotype turned up many times. The chain recombines TRBV7-2 with TRBJ1-5; no reliable D call. Germline values: CDR1 SGHTA, CDR2 FQGNSA. The V gene lost 2 bases and the J gene lost 3 bases, with 8 bases spanning the gap. This CDR3 is built from 14 residues. The CDR3 here is CASSLKGSNQPQHF. The CDR3 bases are TGTGCCAGCAGCTTAAAAGGTTCCAATCAGCCCCAGCATTTT.

The CDR3 DNA follows: TGTGCCAGCAGCTTAGCTAGGTCGGCGGGACAGGGGGCAGACGAGCAGTTCTTC. This gives the protein CASSLARSAGQGADEQFF. This chain uses TRBV7-2 with TRBJ2-1, with 12 nucleotides matching TRBD1. V lost 0 bases and J lost 10; bases outside the gene matches: 13. Germline CDR1 reads SGHTA; CDR2 reads FQGNSA. The CDR3 covers 18 residues.

This sequence joins TRBV5-1 and TRBJ1-1; D is possibly TRBD1 (6 bases). CDR1 is SGHRS, CDR2 YFSETQ, per germline. The CDR3 extends over 18 amino acids. V lost 4 bases to trimming and J lost 1 base, with 23 bases between them. The chain's CDR3 is CASSRLPPQGKGNTEAFF. The CDR3 DNA follows: TGCGCCAGCAGCCGTCTTCCCCCACAGGGAAAGGGGAACACTGAAGCTTTCTTT.

This clonotype occurred a few times. The J gene is TRBJ2-1, the V gene TRBV5-1; D uncertain. V was cut by 0 bases and J by 8 bases, with 18 bases left in between. The V gene's germline CDR1 is SGHRS and CDR2 YFSETQ. The CDR3 loop spans 16 amino acids. CDR3 DNA sequence: TGCGCCAGCAGCTTGGGAGCTTCTGGGGTTTACGATGAGCAGTTCTTC. Translated, it gives CASSLGASGVYDEQFF.

In its sample, this clonotype was seen a few times. The chain recombines TRBV7-9 with TRBJ2-3; D gene uncertain. With 1 base removed from V and 0 bases from J, the gap between germline ends came to 8 bases. CDR1 and CDR2 (germline): SEHNR, FQNEAQ (reference sequence). The CDR3 runs 15 residues. The DNA of the CDR3 is TGTGCCAGCAGCTTAGTCGCAGGAAGCACAGATACGCAGTATTTT. This encodes CASSLVAGSTDTQYF. Looking up the rest from reference TRBV7-9 and TRBJ2-3 gives the full variable domain: DTGVSQNPRHKITKRGQNVTFRCDPISEHNRLYWYRQTLGQGPEFLTYFQNEAQLEKSRLLSDRFSAERPKGSFSTLEIQRTEQGDSAMYLCASSLVAGSTDTQYFGPGTRLTVL.

This chain uses TRBV25-1 with TRBJ2-7; no clear D gene. The germline V gene has CDR1 MGHDK and CDR2 SYGVNS. This CDR3 is 13 amino acids long. Deletions cut 6 bases from V and 3 bases from J, with 12 bases between. The CDR3 spells CASSPTPLYEQYF. CDR3 coding DNA: TGTGCCAGCAGCCCCACGCCACTCTACGAGCAGTACTTC.

The sample holds a few counts of this clonotype. V and J are TRBV4-3 and TRBJ1-5; no reliable D call. The V gene's germline CDR1 is LGHNA and CDR2 YSLEER. CDR3 length: 14 residues. V lost 0 bases to trimming and J lost 5 bases, with 8 bases between them. The CDR3 region has the DNA TGCGCCAGCAGCCAAGAGGGCTTTGATCAGCCCCAGCATTTT. Translation gives CASSQEGFDQPQHF.

The V call is TRBV6-2 or TRBV6-3, the J call TRBJ1-5; no clear D. Trimming stripped 5 bases from V and 6 bases from J, with 11 bases between. The CDR3 length is 13 residues. In germline, CDR1 is MNHEY, CDR2 SVGEGT. CDR3 in DNA: TGTGCCAGCAGTAGCCCGTTATTTCAGCCCCAGCATTTT. This encodes CASSSPLFQPQHF.

The chain couples TRBV21-1 to TRBJ1-2. TRBV21-1 is recorded as a pseudogene. There are 14 residues in the CDR3. This chain's CDR3 is CASSKERGRYGYTF. CDR3 coding DNA: TGTGCCAGCAGCAAAGAGCGAGGGAGGTATGGCTACACCTTC.

This clonotype occurred a few times. The gene calls are TRBV5-1 and TRBJ1-3; D may be TRBD1 (5 bases). CDR1 is SGHRS, CDR2 YFSETQ, per germline. Trimming shortened V by 4 bases and J by 3 bases, and 8 bases separated the two germline ends. The CDR3 covers 13 residues. CDR3 DNA sequence: TGCGCCAGCAGCCGGGACGTTGGAAACACCATATATTTT. It encodes CASSRDVGNTIYF.

This clonotype was seen only a few times. V usage is TRBV6-6 and J usage is TRBJ2-5, with TRBD2 matching 9 bases. The V gene's germline CDR1 is MNHNY and CDR2 SVGAGI (reference sequence). Unmatched junction bases numbered 9, after V lost 8 bases and J lost 2 bases. The CDR3 spans 15 residues. In DNA form, the CDR3 reads TGTGCCAGCGGGCGCTCAAGCGGGGGGCAAGAGACCCAGTACTTC. It translates to CASGRSSGGQETQYF.